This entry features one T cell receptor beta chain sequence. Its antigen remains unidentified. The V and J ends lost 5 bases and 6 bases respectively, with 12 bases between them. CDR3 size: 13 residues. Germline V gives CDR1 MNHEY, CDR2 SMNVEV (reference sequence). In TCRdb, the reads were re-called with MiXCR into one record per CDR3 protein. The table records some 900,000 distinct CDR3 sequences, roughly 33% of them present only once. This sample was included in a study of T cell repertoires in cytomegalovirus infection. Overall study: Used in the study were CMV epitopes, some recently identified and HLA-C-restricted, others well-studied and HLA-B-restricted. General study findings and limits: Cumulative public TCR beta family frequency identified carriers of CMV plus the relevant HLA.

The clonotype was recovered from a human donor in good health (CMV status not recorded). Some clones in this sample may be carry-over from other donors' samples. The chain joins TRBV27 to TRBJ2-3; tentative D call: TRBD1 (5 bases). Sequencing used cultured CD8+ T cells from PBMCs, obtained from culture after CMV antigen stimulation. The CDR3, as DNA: TGTGCCAGCAGTCCGGACATTCGGGATACGCAGTATTTT. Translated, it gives CASSPDIRDTQYF.